This TCR beta chain comes out of a study of CXCR3-negative and CXCR3-positive naive CD8 T cells. Findings and limits, study-wide: A higher hydrophobicity marked the TRB CDR3s of CXCR3-positive naive cells versus CXCR3-negative naive cells. TCR strength was inferred from TRB CDR3 properties, while surface CD5 was comparable between naive subsets.

On this clonotype: Its antigen is not identified.

The CDR3 runs 15 residues. The V gene's germline CDR1 is SGHDN and CDR2 FVKESK. Preparation of TRB cDNA libraries relied on 5' RACE carrying UMI labels. TCRdb reprocessed the 5' RACE reads, with one entry per CDR3 protein and no DNA. The repertoire shows about 110,000 distinct CDR3 sequences; the top ten hold 0.38%. Triplicate sorts, around 300,000 cells apiece, were made for each CD8+ T cell subset. Those CD8+ T cells considered naive were CD45RO-CCR7+CD27+CD95-. V usage is TRBV14 and J usage is TRBJ1-4; the TRBD1 assignment by TCRdb is unverifiable without DNA. The receptor was derived from a human donor in good health. Some clones in this sample may be carry-over from other donors' samples. Sequences were obtained from naive CXCR3+ CD8+ T cells from blood. Regarding subset: CD45RO-CCR7+CD27+CD95- naive CD8+ T cells expressing CXCR3 (TNR3+). The CDR3 protein is CASSQGTLGREKLFF. Variable domain in full (rest from reference TRBV14 and TRBJ1-4): EAGVTQFPSHSVIEKGQTVTLRCDPISGHDNLYWYRRVMGKEIKFLLHFVKESKQDESGMPNNRFLAERTGGTYSTLKVQPAELEDSGVYFCASSQGTLGREKLFFGSGTQLSVL.